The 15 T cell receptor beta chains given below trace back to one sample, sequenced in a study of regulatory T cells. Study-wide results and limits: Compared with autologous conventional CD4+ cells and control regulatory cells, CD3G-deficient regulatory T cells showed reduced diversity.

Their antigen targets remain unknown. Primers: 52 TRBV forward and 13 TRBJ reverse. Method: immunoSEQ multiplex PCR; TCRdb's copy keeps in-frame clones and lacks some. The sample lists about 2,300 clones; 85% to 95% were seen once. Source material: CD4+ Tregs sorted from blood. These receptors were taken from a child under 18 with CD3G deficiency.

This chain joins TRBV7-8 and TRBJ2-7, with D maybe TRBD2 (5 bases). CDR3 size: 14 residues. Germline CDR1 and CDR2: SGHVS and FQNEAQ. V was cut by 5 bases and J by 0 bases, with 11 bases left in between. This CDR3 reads CASSVNRDSYEQYF. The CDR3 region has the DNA TGTGCCAGCAGCGTGAACCGGGACTCCTACGAGCAGTACTTC.

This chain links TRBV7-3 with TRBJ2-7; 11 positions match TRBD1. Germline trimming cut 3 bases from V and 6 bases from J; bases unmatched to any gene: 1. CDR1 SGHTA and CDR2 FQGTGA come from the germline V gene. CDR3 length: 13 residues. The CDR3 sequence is CASSLDRGLEQYF. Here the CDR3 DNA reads TGTGCCAGCAGCTTGGACAGGGGGCTCGAGCAGTACTTC.

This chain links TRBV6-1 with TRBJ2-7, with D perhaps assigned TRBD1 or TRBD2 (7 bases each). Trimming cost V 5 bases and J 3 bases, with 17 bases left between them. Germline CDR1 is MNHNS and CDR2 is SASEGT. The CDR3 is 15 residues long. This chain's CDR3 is CASSSQGGFIYEQYF. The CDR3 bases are TGTGCCAGCAGTTCTCAGGGGGGGTTCATCTACGAGCAGTACTTC.

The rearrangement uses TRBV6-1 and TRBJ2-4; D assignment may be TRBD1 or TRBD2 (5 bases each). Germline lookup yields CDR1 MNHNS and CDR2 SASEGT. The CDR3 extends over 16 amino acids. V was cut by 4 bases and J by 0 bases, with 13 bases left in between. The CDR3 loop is CASSVDTGTAKNIQYF. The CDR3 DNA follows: TGTGCCAGCAGTGTAGATACCGGGACAGCCAAAAACATTCAGTACTTC.

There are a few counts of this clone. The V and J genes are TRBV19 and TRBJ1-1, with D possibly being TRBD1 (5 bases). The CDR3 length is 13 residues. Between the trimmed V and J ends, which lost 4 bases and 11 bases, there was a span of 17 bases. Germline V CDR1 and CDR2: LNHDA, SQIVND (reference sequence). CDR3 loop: CASSTERGTRAFF. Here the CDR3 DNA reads TGTGCCAGTAGTACCGAGCGGGGGACCCGGGCTTTCTTT.

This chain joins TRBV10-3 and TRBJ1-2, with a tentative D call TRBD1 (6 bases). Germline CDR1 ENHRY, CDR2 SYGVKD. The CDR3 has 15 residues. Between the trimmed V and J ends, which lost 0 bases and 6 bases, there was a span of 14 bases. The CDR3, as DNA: TGTGCCATCAGTGAGTCATTCGAGGGGGACCATGGCTACACCTTC. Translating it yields CAISESFEGDHGYTF.

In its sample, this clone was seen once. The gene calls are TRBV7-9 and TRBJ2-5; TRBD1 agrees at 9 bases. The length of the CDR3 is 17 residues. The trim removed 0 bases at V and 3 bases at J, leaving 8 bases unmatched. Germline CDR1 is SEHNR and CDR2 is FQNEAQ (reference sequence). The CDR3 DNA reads TGTGCCAGCAGCTTAGCGCGGCCCGGGACAGGGAAAGAGACCCAGTACTTC. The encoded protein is CASSLARPGTGKETQYF.

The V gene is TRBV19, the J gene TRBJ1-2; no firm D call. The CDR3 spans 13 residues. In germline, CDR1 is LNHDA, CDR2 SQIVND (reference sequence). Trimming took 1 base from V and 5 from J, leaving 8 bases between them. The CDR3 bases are TGTGCCAGTAGTATAGCCGGCAGATATGGCTACACCTTC. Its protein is CASSIAGRYGYTF.

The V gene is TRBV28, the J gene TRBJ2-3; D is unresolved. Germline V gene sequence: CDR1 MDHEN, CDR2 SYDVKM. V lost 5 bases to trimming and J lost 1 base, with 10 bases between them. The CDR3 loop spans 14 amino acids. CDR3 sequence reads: CASSLGMGTDTQYF. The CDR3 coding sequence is TGTGCCAGCAGTCTAGGGATGGGCACAGATACGCAGTATTTT.

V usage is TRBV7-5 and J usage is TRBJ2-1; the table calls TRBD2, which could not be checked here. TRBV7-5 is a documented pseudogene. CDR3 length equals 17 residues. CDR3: CASSLHLGLAGVGEQFF. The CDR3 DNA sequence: TGTGCCAGCAGCTTACACTTGGGACTAGCGGGAGTCGGAGAGCAGTTCTTC.

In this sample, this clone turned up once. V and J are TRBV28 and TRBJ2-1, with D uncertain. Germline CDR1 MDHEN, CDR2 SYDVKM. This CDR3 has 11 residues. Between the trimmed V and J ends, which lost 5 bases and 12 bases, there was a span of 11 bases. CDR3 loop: CASSAWGGQFF. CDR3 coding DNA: TGTGCCAGCAGTGCGTGGGGTGGGCAGTTCTTC. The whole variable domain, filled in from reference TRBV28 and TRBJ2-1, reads DVKVTQSSRYLVKRTGEKVFLECVQDMDHENMFWYRQDPGLGLRLIYFSYDVKMKEKGDIPEGYSVSREKKERFSLILESASTNQTSMYLCASSAWGGQFFGPGTRLTVL.

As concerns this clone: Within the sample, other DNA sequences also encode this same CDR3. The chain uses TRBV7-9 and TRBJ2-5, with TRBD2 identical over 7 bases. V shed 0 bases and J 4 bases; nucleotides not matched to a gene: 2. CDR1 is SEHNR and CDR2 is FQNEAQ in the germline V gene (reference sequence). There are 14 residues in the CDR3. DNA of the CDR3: TGTGCCAGCAGCTTAGCGGGAGGGCGAGAGACCCAGTACTTC. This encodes CASSLAGGRETQYF.

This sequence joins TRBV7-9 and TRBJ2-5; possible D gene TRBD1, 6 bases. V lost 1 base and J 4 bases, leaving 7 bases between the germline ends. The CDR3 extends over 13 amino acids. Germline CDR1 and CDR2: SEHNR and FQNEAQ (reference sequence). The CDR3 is CASSLGGGETQYF. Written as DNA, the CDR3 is TGTGCCAGCAGCTTAGGAGGGGGAGAGACCCAGTACTTC.

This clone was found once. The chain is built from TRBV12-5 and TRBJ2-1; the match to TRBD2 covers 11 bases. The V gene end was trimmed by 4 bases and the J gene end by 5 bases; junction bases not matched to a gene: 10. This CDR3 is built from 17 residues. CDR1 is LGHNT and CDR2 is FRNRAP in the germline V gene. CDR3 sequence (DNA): TGTGCTAGTGGTTCCCCCTTAGCGGGAGGGCCGGACAATGAGCAGTTCTTC. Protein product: CASGSPLAGGPDNEQFF.

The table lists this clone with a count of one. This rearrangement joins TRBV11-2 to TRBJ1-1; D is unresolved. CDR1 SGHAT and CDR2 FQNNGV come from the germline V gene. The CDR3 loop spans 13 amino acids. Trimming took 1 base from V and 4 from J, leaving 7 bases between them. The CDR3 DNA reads TGTGCCAGCAGCTTAGGGACGTTCACTGAAGCTTTCTTT. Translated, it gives CASSLGTFTEAFF.